This T cell receptor beta chain was captured by sequencing in a study of blood T cells in healthy people across ages. Study-level points and caveats: The study found more naive CD4+ cells and higher diversity in long-lived than aged donors. For the donors, CMV status was unknown and possibly confounded expanded clonotype changes.

CDR1 is GTSNPN, CDR2 SVGIG, per germline (reference sequence). This CDR3 has 11 amino acids. V gave up 8 bases and J gave up 4 bases, with 9 bases separating them. The authors ran a second PCR of roughly 6 to 11 cycles using a sample-barcoded 5' primer and a J-beta primer mix. TCRdb recomputed calls from the 5' RACE reads with MiXCR, one row per CDR3 protein. The data contain about 1,600,000 distinct CDR3 sequences, 42% of them singletons. The table lists this clonotype with a count of one. Antigen: not known. This chain connects TRBV30 to TRBJ2-1; tentatively, D is TRBD2 (5 bases). The clonotype originates from a young woman in good health. Sample: blood. The CDR3 spells CARAGYNEQFF. The CDR3 DNA follows: TGTGCCCGCGCGGGTTACAATGAGCAGTTCTTC.